A selection of T cell receptor beta chains follows, all from one sample in a study of identical twins. Each CDR3 protein gets one entry after TCRdb re-called the 5' RACE reads with MiXCR. The sample lists hundreds of thousands of distinct CDR3 sequences, about 24% occurring once. The data were also submitted as part of a second study, on T cells expressing NK-cell markers.

The sample was CD4+ T cells sorted from blood. The origin of the receptors is a woman aged 18-35 years in good health. Each CDR3 is given with its conserved first and last residue. Fields, in order: V gene, D gene, clone size, J gene, CDR3 DNA, CDR3 protein. D genes are given only for firm matches. Part of the rows lack a size; the others show once, few, many or a class for expanded clones.

>TRBV10-3|.|few|TRBJ2-2
TGTGCCATCAGCCACGAGGGAACCGGGGAGCTGTTTTTT
CAISHEGTGELFF
>TRBV7-3|.|few|TRBJ1-5
TGTGCCAGCAGCTTAGGAGCGGGGGCGGGTCAGCCCCAGCATTTT
CASSLGAGAGQPQHF
>TRBV10-3|.|.|TRBJ2-7
TGTGCCATCAGCCCCGGGAACGAGCAGTACTTC
CAISPGNEQYF
>TRBV20-1|.|few|TRBJ2-7
TGCAGTGTACGGAGGACCTACGAGCAGTACTTC
CSVRRTYEQYF
>TRBV12-3/TRBV12-4|.|.|TRBJ1-5
TGTGCCAGCAGATTGCAGCTTGGCAATCAGCCCCAGCATTTT
CASRLQLGNQPQHF
>TRBV25-1|.|.|TRBJ2-5
TGTGCCAGCAGTCCAAGACTTTTAGGAGGGCCCCCCTTGGTCCAAGAGACCCAGTACTTC
CASSPRLLGGPPLVQETQYF
>TRBV4-2|.|few|TRBJ2-7
TGTGCCAGCAGCCAAGCCTGGACAGCCTCCCATTCCTACGAGCAGTACTTC
CASSQAWTASHSYEQYF
>TRBV19|.|.|TRBJ1-4
TGTGCCAGTCGATCCGGGACCCCGGATGGAAAACTGTTTTTT
CASRSGTPDGKLFF
>TRBV7-8|TRBD1|few|TRBJ1-1
TGTGCCAGCAGCTTAGTTGTCCAGGGGGGAACTGAAGCTTTCTTT
CASSLVVQGGTEAFF
>TRBV5-4|.|.|TRBJ1-6
TGTGCCAGCAGCTTGGGAGGCAGCGGGATTTCACCCCTCCACTTT
CASSLGGSGISPLHF
>TRBV27|.|.|TRBJ2-7
TGTGCCAGCAGTTCCGCGTCGGGCCCGGTCGAGCAGTACTTC
CASSSASGPVEQYF
>TRBV12-3/TRBV12-4|.|few|TRBJ2-7
TGTGCCAGTCTGCAAGGAAGAGCCTACGAGCAGTACTTC
CASLQGRAYEQYF
>TRBV5-1|TRBD2|few|TRBJ2-2
TGCGCCAGCAGCTTGATGGCTAGCGGGAGTACCGGGGAGCTGTTTTTT
CASSLMASGSTGELFF
>TRBV12-3/TRBV12-4|TRBD1|.|TRBJ2-5
TGTGCCAGCAGTTCGGACAGGGGGTGGGAGACCCAGTACTTC
CASSSDRGWETQYF
>TRBV6-2/TRBV6-3|TRBD2|.|TRBJ2-7
TGTGCCAGCAGTTCCCACGAGACTAGCGGATACTACGAGCAGTACTTC
CASSSHETSGYYEQYF
>TRBV12-3/TRBV12-4|.|.|TRBJ1-4
TGTGCCAGCAGTGGCCCCAGGGGCCTTAATGAAAAACTGTTTTTT
CASSGPRGLNEKLFF
>TRBV12-3/TRBV12-4|.|few|TRBJ1-2
TGTGCCAGCAGCCCACGGGGGGCGCTTGGCTACACCTTC
CASSPRGALGYTF
>TRBV2|.|few|TRBJ1-6
TGTGCCAGCAAACAGGTCTCGGCTGATTCACCCCTCCACTTT
CASKQVSADSPLHF
>TRBV7-6|TRBD2|.|TRBJ2-7
TGTGCCAGCAGCTTAGCTGGGACTAGCATCTACGAGCAGTACTTC
CASSLAGTSIYEQYF
>TRBV29-1|TRBD2|.|TRBJ2-1
TGCAGCGCCGAAGTTCCCAGCGGGGGTTACAATGAGCAGTTCTTC
CSAEVPSGGYNEQFF
>TRBV5-1|.|few|TRBJ1-1
TGCGCCAGCAGCCCTACAGGGATGGTCCCTGAAGCTTTCTTT
CASSPTGMVPEAFF
>TRBV7-2|TRBD2|few|TRBJ2-1
TGTGCCAGCAGGTATCTAGCGGGAGCCCCCTACAATGAGCAGTTCTTC
CASRYLAGAPYNEQFF
>TRBV20-1|.|few|TRBJ2-7
TGCAGTGCCCGTCTCCCAAGCGAGGGGTACTACGAGCAGTACTTC
CSARLPSEGYYEQYF
>TRBV5-5|.|many|TRBJ2-3
TGTGCCAGCAGCTTGGAGGGGTTTTCGGATACGCAGTATTTT
CASSLEGFSDTQYF
>TRBV18|TRBD1|.|TRBJ2-7
TGTGCCAGCTCACCAACCCCGGGACAGGGTCCCTACGAGCAGTACTTC
CASSPTPGQGPYEQYF
>TRBV6-2/TRBV6-3|.|.|TRBJ2-7
TGTGCCAGCAGTTCAGCGGACTTCACCTACGAGCAGTACTTC
CASSSADFTYEQYF
>TRBV11-2|.|.|TRBJ2-7
TGTGCCAGCAGCGAAGGGACTGGAGGGGCCTACGAGCAGTACTTC
CASSEGTGGAYEQYF
>TRBV10-3|.|.|TRBJ2-1
TGTGCCATCAGTGTAGCCCGGGAGCAGTTCTTC
CAISVAREQFF
>TRBV19|TRBD1|.|TRBJ2-2
TGTGCCAGTAACCTAATGGGACAGAGGGAAGGCGGGGAGCTGTTTTTT
CASNLMGQREGGELFF
>TRBV5-1|TRBD1|.|TRBJ2-2
TGCGCCAGCAGAGGAGGGACAGGGAACACCGGGGAGCTGTTTTTT
CASRGGTGNTGELFF
>TRBV5-1|.|.|TRBJ2-1
TGCGCCAGCAGCTTGGACGGGCGGGACTACAATGAGCAGTTCTTC
CASSLDGRDYNEQFF
>TRBV7-9|.|few|TRBJ1-1
TGTGCCAGTGAAAGACTGAACACTGAAGCTTTCTTT
CASERLNTEAFF
>TRBV10-3|TRBD1|.|TRBJ2-3
TGTGCCATCAGTGACAGGGGGACAGATACGCAGTATTTT
CAISDRGTDTQYF
>TRBV7-9|TRBD1|few|TRBJ1-1
TGTGCCAGCAGCTTTTCGGATGGGACAGGGAGCACTGAAGCTTTCTTT
CASSFSDGTGSTEAFF
>TRBV20-1|.|few|TRBJ2-5
TGCAGTGTCCCCCGGGCCTCAGAGACCCAGTACTTC
CSVPRASETQYF
>TRBV6-5|.|few|TRBJ2-1
TGTGCCAGCAGTTACTCCGGGGGTCGGAATGAGCAGTTCTTC
CASSYSGGRNEQFF
>TRBV20-1|.|few|TRBJ1-5
TGCAGTGCTAGAGCCGCCTATAGCAATCAGCCCCAGCATTTT
CSARAAYSNQPQHF
>TRBV5-1|.|many|TRBJ2-5
TGCGCCAGCAGCACAGGGCTCGGGTCTGAGACCCAGTACTTC
CASSTGLGSETQYF
>TRBV10-3|.|.|TRBJ2-3
TGTGCCATCAAGGAAGGGGCGGCAGATACGCAGTATTTT
CAIKEGAADTQYF
>TRBV11-2|.|.|TRBJ2-3
TGTGCCAGCAGCTTAGTACGGCGGGGTACGCAGTATTTT
CASSLVRRGTQYF
>TRBV24-1|.|.|TRBJ2-1
TGTGCCACCAGTAGAGGTGATGAGCAGTTCTTC
CATSRGDEQFF
>TRBV27|.|few|TRBJ2-5
TGTGCCAGCCAACTTAATACAGCTTCGACCCAGTACTTC
CASQLNTASTQYF
>TRBV11-3|TRBD1|.|TRBJ1-1
TGTGCCAGCAGCGGTCGGGACAGGAACACTGAAGCTTTCTTT
CASSGRDRNTEAFF
>TRBV14|.|.|TRBJ2-1
TGTGCCAGCAGCCACTGGACAGTACGGGACTACCCCTACAATGAGCAGTTCTTC
CASSHWTVRDYPYNEQFF
>TRBV12-5|.|once|TRBJ1-1
TGTGCTAGTGGTTACGGTGGGAACACTGAAGCTTTCTTT
CASGYGGNTEAFF
>TRBV10-3|.|few|TRBJ1-2
TGTGCCATCAGTGAAGGGGAAGGCGGTTATGGCTACACCTTC
CAISEGEGGYGYTF
>TRBV27|.|few|TRBJ2-2
TGTGCCAGCAGTTTAATTCTGGGCGGGGAGCTGTTTTTT
CASSLILGGELFF
>TRBV20-1|.|few|TRBJ2-7
TGCAGTGCTAGAGATCTCGGGAGTTCCTCCTACGAGCAGTACTTC
CSARDLGSSSYEQYF
>TRBV12-3/TRBV12-4|TRBD2|.|TRBJ2-1
TGTGCCAGCAGCCCGATAGCGGGGGTCCACAATGAGCAGTTCTTC
CASSPIAGVHNEQFF
>TRBV5-1|.|.|TRBJ2-7
TGCGCCAGCAGCTTAGCTCCGCCAGGGCCCAGCTACGAGCAGTACTTC
CASSLAPPGPSYEQYF
>TRBV2|TRBD2|.|TRBJ2-2
TGTGCCAGCAGTGAAGCGCTTCGTGGCGGGGGGAACACCGGGGAGCTGTTTTTT
CASSEALRGGGNTGELFF
>TRBV6-1|TRBD2|.|TRBJ2-3
TGTGCCAGCGGGCTAGCGGGGCCAAAGGAGCAGTATTTT
CASGLAGPKEQYF
>TRBV6-2/TRBV6-3|.|.|TRBJ2-7
TGTGCCACCGGGACAAACTACGAGCAGTACTTC
CATGTNYEQYF
>TRBV7-2|TRBD2|.|TRBJ2-2
TGTGCCAGCAGCTTACGACTAGCGGGAGGAAGCGGGGAGCTGTTTTTT
CASSLRLAGGSGELFF
>TRBV6-1|TRBD2|.|TRBJ2-3
TGTGCCAGCAGCGTCGCCGGGAGGGGGGATACGCAGTATTTT
CASSVAGRGDTQYF
>TRBV30|.|few|TRBJ2-1
TGTGCCTGGAAAGCACCTTACAATGAGCAGTTCTTC
CAWKAPYNEQFF
>TRBV29-1|.|few|TRBJ2-7
TGCAGCGTTGAAGTAAAGGGAGGGCAGTACTTC
CSVEVKGGQYF
>TRBV7-8|.|few|TRBJ2-7
TGTGCCAGCAGCTCCAGACAGGTGGACGAGCAGTACTTC
CASSSRQVDEQYF